This TCR beta chain is from a study of shared clonotypes between healthy human individuals. Study results and limitations: Exclusively blood specimens were collected; tissue repertoires likely differ.

The study separated CD4+ cells into CD45RA+ naive and CD45RA-negative memory subsets. Clones were sequenced by immunoSEQ multiplex PCR, and TCRdb holds only the in-frame ones, with some missing. The sample contains some 1 million clones, 70% to 80% of which appear only once. The CDR3 consists of 15 residues. V shed 7 bases, J shed 10 bases, and the junction held 8 bases outside the gene matches. Germline V gene sequence: CDR1 MNHNS, CDR2 SASEGT. Concerning this clone itself: Its antigen is unknown.

The sample was memory CD4+ T cells sorted from blood. As for subset: CD45RA-negative fraction. The chain employs TRBV6-1 and TRBJ1-6; 12 positions agree with TRBD1. The sequence was collected from a man between 18 and 29 years old in good health. The CDR3 sequence: CASTGTGGESSPLHF. CDR3 in DNA: TGTGCCAGCACCGGGACAGGGGGCGAGAGCTCACCCCTCCACTTT.